The clone carrying this T cell receptor (beta chain) has more than one count but fewer than ten. Its antigen is unidentified. The ends lost 2 bases at V and 6 bases at J; junction bases unmatched: 6. The CDR3 consists of 16 residues. Germline V gives CDR1 MDHEN, CDR2 SYDVKM. In the PCR, 60 Vbeta and 13 Jbeta primers were used. Profiled with immunoSEQ multiplex PCR; TCRdb holds only in-frame clones, not every one. The profile shows some 170,000 clones, 75% of them singletons. The data were obtained in a study of cytomegalovirus exposure and HLA in healthy donors. Findings and limits, study-wide: Association of a missense DCLRE1C variant with TCR beta V- and J-gene trimming was reported in a later analysis. Using the classifier, cytomegalovirus status was reportedly diagnosed with high specificity and sensitivity. In an earlier analysis, productive rearrangement rates for most beta V segments clustered near 87% or 30%.

The chain carries TRBV28 and TRBJ2-3; 12 bases match TRBD2. The TCR originated in a male donor in good health and CMV-seronegative. Sample: PBMCs. The CDR3 sequence is CASSLMTSGSMDTQYF. In nucleotides, the CDR3 is TGTGCCAGCAGTTTAATGACTAGCGGGAGTATGGATACGCAGTATTTT.